The rows below give T cell receptor beta chains drawn from one sample of a study of vaccination and CD4 T cells after COVID-19. TCRdb recomputed calls from the PCR reads with MiXCR, one row per CDR3 protein. The sample yields around 18,000 distinct CDR3 sequences, under 60% seen once. Their target antigens are unknown. Specimen: CD4+ T cells from blood, cultured in vitro, collected after SARS-CoV-2 vaccination. These receptors were obtained from a human donor who had recovered from COVID-19. Both conserved end residues are part of each CDR3. Fields, in order: J gene, clone size, V gene, D gene, CDR3 protein, CDR3 DNA. The D gene is left open where the match is weak. A row's size may be missing; if present it is once, few, many or a size class.

j_gene: TRBJ1-4; abundance: .; v_gene: TRBV20-1; d_gene: TRBD1; CDR3aa: CSASKTGGVKLFF; CDR3nt: TGCAGTGCTAGTAAAACAGGGGGTGTAAAACTGTTTTTT
j_gene: TRBJ1-2; abundance: .; v_gene: TRBV28; d_gene: TRBD1; CDR3aa: CASSRRDRGAYGYTF; CDR3nt: TGTGCCAGCAGTAGGCGGGACAGGGGGGCCTATGGCTACACCTTC
j_gene: TRBJ2-7; abundance: few; v_gene: TRBV7-2; d_gene: .; CDR3aa: CASSPDGQSWQYF; CDR3nt: TGTGCCAGCAGCCCAGATGGACAATCGTGGCAGTACTTC
j_gene: TRBJ2-1; abundance: .; v_gene: TRBV20-1; d_gene: .; CDR3aa: CSADGAPGFNEQFF; CDR3nt: TGCAGTGCAGACGGGGCGCCAGGGTTTAATGAGCAGTTCTTC
j_gene: TRBJ1-2; abundance: .; v_gene: TRBV6-2/TRBV6-3; d_gene: .; CDR3aa: CASSSGGGYGYTF; CDR3nt: TGTGCCAGCAGTTCGGGGGGCGGCTATGGCTACACCTTC
j_gene: TRBJ2-3; abundance: .; v_gene: TRBV24-1; d_gene: .; CDR3aa: CATSGTGQGSPDTQYF; CDR3nt: TGTGCCACCAGTGGTACGGGGCAGGGAAGCCCAGATACGCAGTATTTT
j_gene: TRBJ2-5; abundance: once; v_gene: TRBV3-1; d_gene: .; CDR3aa: CASSQGGWGVGEGRKETQYF; CDR3nt: TGTGCCAGCAGCCAAGGGGGTTGGGGGGTAGGTGAGGGGAGGAAAGAGACCCAGTACTTC
j_gene: TRBJ1-5; abundance: .; v_gene: TRBV19; d_gene: .; CDR3aa: CASSTSLRGSNQPQHF; CDR3nt: TGTGCCAGTAGTACCTCCCTAAGGGGTAGCAATCAGCCCCAGCATTTT
j_gene: TRBJ1-1; abundance: .; v_gene: TRBV7-2; d_gene: .; CDR3aa: CASRAVGGVTEAFF; CDR3nt: TGTGCCAGCAGGGCCGTAGGGGGTGTGACTGAAGCTTTCTTT
j_gene: TRBJ1-2; abundance: .; v_gene: TRBV5-4; d_gene: .; CDR3aa: CASSSQGINYGYTF; CDR3nt: TGTGCCAGCAGCTCACAGGGAATTAACTATGGCTACACCTTC
j_gene: TRBJ2-7; abundance: .; v_gene: TRBV7-2; d_gene: TRBD1; CDR3aa: CATSTGGVYEQYF; CDR3nt: TGTGCCACCTCGACAGGGGGCGTCTACGAGCAGTACTTC
j_gene: TRBJ1-1; abundance: few; v_gene: TRBV20-1; d_gene: .; CDR3aa: CSARDGASTEAFF; CDR3nt: TGCAGTGCTAGAGATGGGGCCAGCACTGAAGCTTTCTTT
j_gene: TRBJ1-1; abundance: .; v_gene: TRBV30; d_gene: .; CDR3aa: CAWSVPTLRVRTEAFF; CDR3nt: TGTGCCTGGAGTGTACCGACGTTGAGGGTACGGACTGAAGCTTTCTTT
j_gene: TRBJ2-3; abundance: few; v_gene: TRBV6-1; d_gene: .; CDR3aa: CASSIKDTQYF; CDR3nt: TGTGCCAGCAGTATCAAGGATACGCAGTATTTT
j_gene: TRBJ1-1; abundance: .; v_gene: TRBV19; d_gene: .; CDR3aa: CASRHGTLRTEAFF; CDR3nt: TGTGCCAGTAGGCACGGGACCCTTCGCACTGAAGCTTTCTTT
j_gene: TRBJ1-1; abundance: .; v_gene: TRBV6-5; d_gene: .; CDR3aa: CASSYERDTEAFF; CDR3nt: TGTGCCAGCAGTTACGAGAGGGACACTGAAGCTTTCTTT
j_gene: TRBJ2-7; abundance: .; v_gene: TRBV6-1; d_gene: .; CDR3aa: CASSRPAGSSYEQYF; CDR3nt: TGTGCCAGCAGTCGACCCGCGGGGAGCTCCTACGAGCAGTACTTC